Below are 10 T cell receptor beta chains sequenced from a single sample in a study of shared clonotypes between healthy human individuals. Using immunoSEQ multiplex PCR, the repertoire was profiled, and TCRdb retains in-frame clones only, with some absent. The profile shows hundreds of thousands of clones, over 90% of them singletons. Naivety among CD8 cells was defined by CD45RO negativity and positive CCR7 selection, thereby excluding terminally differentiated effector memory CD45RA+ cells. Sequencing was done on a sample of naive CD8+ T cells sorted from blood. The receptors originated from a man younger than 45 in good health.

This sequence joins TRBV4-1 and TRBJ2-1; 11 bases fit TRBD2. The J segment lost 3 bases and the V segment lost 0 bases, leaving 4 bases of the junction unmatched. CDR1 and CDR2 (germline): MGHRA, YSYEKL. The CDR3 spans 17 residues. CDR3 sequence: CASSQDVTSGSYNEQFF. CDR3 bases: TGCGCCAGCAGCCAAGACGTAACTAGCGGGAGCTACAATGAGCAGTTCTTC.

The chain has TRBV18 and TRBJ2-7, with 9 bases identical to TRBD1. V shed 4 bases and J 7 bases; nucleotides not matched to a gene: 2. This CDR3 has 12 amino acids. Germline values: CDR1 KGHSH, CDR2 LQKENI. In DNA, the CDR3 is TGTGCCAGCTCACGGACAGGGGAAGAGCAGTACTTC. Its translation: CASSRTGEEQYF.

The chain joins TRBV7-9 to TRBJ1-2; no clear D gene. Trimming took 1 base from V and 8 from J, leaving 11 bases between them. Germline CDR1 SEHNR, CDR2 FQNEAQ (reference sequence). The CDR3 extends over 13 amino acids. CDR3 sequence: CASSLGPARGYTF. The CDR3 DNA sequence: TGTGCCAGCAGCTTAGGGCCGGCGCGAGGCTACACCTTC.

The chain is built from TRBV5-6 and TRBJ2-1, with D unclear. This CDR3 is 15 amino acids long. Germline lookup yields CDR1 SGHDT and CDR2 YYEEEE. V gave up 3 bases and J gave up 1 base, with 11 bases separating them. CDR3 residues: CASSSTRRSYNEQFF. In DNA form, the CDR3 reads TGTGCCAGCAGCTCGACTCGTAGGTCCTACAATGAGCAGTTCTTC.

The CDR3 sequence: CASSGRLAGGGDTQYF. The CDR3 bases are TGTGCCAGCAGTGGAAGACTAGCGGGCGGGGGGGATACGCAGTATTTT. The chain combines TRBV25-1 with TRBJ2-3, with 10 bases matching TRBD2. This CDR3 is built from 16 residues. The germline V gene has CDR1 MGHDK and CDR2 SYGVNS. V trimming: 4 bases; J trimming: 6 bases; junction bases outside the gene matches: 10. The variable domain in full, with the rest retrieved from reference TRBV25-1 and TRBJ2-3, is EADIYQTPRYLVIGTGKKITLECSQTMGHDKMYWYQQDPGMELHLIHYSYGVNSTEKGDLSSESTVSRIRTEHFPLTLESARPSHTSQYLCASSGRLAGGGDTQYFGPGTRLTVL.

This clone has more than one count but fewer than ten. The identical CDR3 is also encoded by other nucleotide sequences in the sample. CDR3 nucleotides: TGTGCCAGCAGCCCGACCGGGGAGCTGTTTTTT. Translated, it gives CASSPTGELFF. V and J are TRBV7-9 and TRBJ2-2; the D is unclear. Trimming cost V 5 bases and J 5 bases, with 3 bases left between them. Germline V gene lookup returns CDR1 SEHNR and CDR2 FQNEAQ (reference sequence). The CDR3 is 11 amino acids.

The chain links TRBV6-1 to TRBJ2-7; D is unresolved. The V gene lost 1 base and the J gene lost 7 bases, with 17 bases spanning the gap. Germline lookup yields CDR1 MNHNS and CDR2 SASEGT. The CDR3 spans 15 residues. This CDR3 is CASSEGSGRAQEQYF. In nucleotides, the CDR3 is TGTGCCAGCAGTGAAGGGTCAGGTAGGGCCCAAGAGCAGTACTTC.

CDR3 in amino acids: CSVSTPWGYEQYF. CDR3 nucleotide sequence: TGCAGCGTTAGCACACCCTGGGGCTACGAGCAGTACTTC. The chain has TRBV29-1 and TRBJ2-7; D gene ambiguous. The length of the CDR3 is 13 residues. V was trimmed by 5 bases and J by 3 bases, leaving 14 bases between them. CDR1 SQVTM and CDR2 ANQGSEA come from the germline V gene.

The CDR3 sequence: CASSLNRGMGTDTQYF. In DNA form, the CDR3 reads TGTGCCAGCAGTTTAAATAGAGGGATGGGGACAGATACGCAGTATTTT. The V and J genes are TRBV28 and TRBJ2-3; the D gene is possibly TRBD2 (5 bases). The V end lost 2 bases, the J end lost 3 bases, and 15 bases lay between the germline ends. Germline V CDR1 and CDR2: MDHEN, SYDVKM. The CDR3 sequence is 16 residues long.

The chain joins TRBV7-8 to TRBJ2-7; maybe TRBD1 (6 bases). The germline V and J ends were trimmed by 5 bases and 6 bases, with 17 bases remaining between them. This CDR3 is 14 amino acids long. CDR1 is SGHVS, CDR2 FQNEAQ, per germline. This chain's CDR3 is CASSTLQGRSEQYF. The CDR3 nucleotides are TGTGCCAGCAGCACCCTGCAGGGGCGGAGCGAGCAGTACTTC.